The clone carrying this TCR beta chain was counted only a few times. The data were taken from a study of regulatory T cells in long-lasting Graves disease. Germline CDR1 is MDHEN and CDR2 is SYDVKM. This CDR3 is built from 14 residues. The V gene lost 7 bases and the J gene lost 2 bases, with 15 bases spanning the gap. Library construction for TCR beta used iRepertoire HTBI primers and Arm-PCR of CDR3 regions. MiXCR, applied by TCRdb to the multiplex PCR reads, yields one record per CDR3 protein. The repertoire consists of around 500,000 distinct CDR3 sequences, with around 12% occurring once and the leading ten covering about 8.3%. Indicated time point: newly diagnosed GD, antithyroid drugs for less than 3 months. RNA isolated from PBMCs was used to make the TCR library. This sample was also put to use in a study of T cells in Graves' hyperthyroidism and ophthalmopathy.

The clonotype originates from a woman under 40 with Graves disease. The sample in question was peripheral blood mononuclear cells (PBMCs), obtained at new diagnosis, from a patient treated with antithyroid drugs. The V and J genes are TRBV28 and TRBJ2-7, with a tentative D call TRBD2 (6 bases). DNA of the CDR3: TGTGCCAGCAACTTGGCGGGAAAAACCTACGAGCAGTACTTC. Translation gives CASNLAGKTYEQYF.